Listed below are T cell receptor beta chains from one sample, sequenced in a study of T cell repertoires in cytomegalovirus infection. No antigen has been assigned to these receptors. MiXCR, applied by TCRdb to the reads, yields one record per CDR3 protein. Of 640,000 or so distinct CDR3 sequences listed, around 31% are singletons. The starting material was cultured PBMCs, obtained from culture after CMV antigen stimulation. The source is a human donor in good health (CMV status not recorded). Some clones in this sample may be carry-over from other donors' samples. Each CDR3 is given with its conserved first and last residue. Each record gives: CDR3 protein, CDR3 DNA, clone size, D gene, V gene, J gene. D genes are given only for firm matches. The size of a clone is reported for some rows only, either as once, few or many, or as a class for expanded clones.

CDR3 protein: CASSSGLAGKTQYF
CDR3 DNA: TGTGCCAGCAGCTCGGGACTAGCGGGGAAGACCCAGTACTTC
clone size: many
D gene: TRBD2
V gene: TRBV7-2
J gene: TRBJ2-5

CDR3 protein: CASSLNWLAGQWEQYF
CDR3 DNA: TGTGCCAGCAGCTTGAATTGGCTAGCGGGCCAGTGGGAGCAGTACTTC
clone size: few
D gene: TRBD2
V gene: TRBV12-3/TRBV12-4
J gene: TRBJ2-7

CDR3 protein: CASRDRSAYEQYF
CDR3 DNA: TGTGCCAGCCGGGATCGGAGCGCCTACGAGCAGTACTTC
clone size: few
D gene: NA
V gene: TRBV6-1
J gene: TRBJ2-7

CDR3 protein: CASSLTGGDSSTDTQYF
CDR3 DNA: TGTGCCAGCAGCCTAACCGGGGGGGATTCTAGCACAGATACGCAGTATTTT
clone size: few
D gene: TRBD2
V gene: TRBV7-2
J gene: TRBJ2-3

CDR3 protein: CASRTLAGEQFF
CDR3 DNA: TGTGCCAGCAGAACCCTAGCGGGTGAGCAGTTCTTC
clone size: NA
D gene: TRBD2
V gene: TRBV12-3/TRBV12-4
J gene: TRBJ2-1

CDR3 protein: CASSLEASGATDTQYF
CDR3 DNA: TGTGCCAGCAGCTTAGAGGCTAGCGGGGCCACAGATACGCAGTATTTT
clone size: NA
D gene: TRBD2
V gene: TRBV7-6
J gene: TRBJ2-3

CDR3 protein: CASSYDGSTDTQYF
CDR3 DNA: TGTGCCAGCAGCTACGACGGTAGCACAGATACGCAGTATTTT
clone size: NA
D gene: NA
V gene: TRBV7-2
J gene: TRBJ2-3

CDR3 protein: CASSLTGGGDSNQPQHF
CDR3 DNA: TGTGCCAGCAGCCTGACGGGAGGGGGGGATAGCAATCAGCCCCAGCATTTT
clone size: few
D gene: NA
V gene: TRBV7-7
J gene: TRBJ1-5

CDR3 protein: CASSPASAQETQYF
CDR3 DNA: TGTGCCAGCTCACCTGCTAGCGCGCAAGAGACCCAGTACTTC
clone size: NA
D gene: NA
V gene: TRBV18
J gene: TRBJ2-5

CDR3 protein: CASSDKREAEQFF
CDR3 DNA: TGTGCCAGCAGTGACAAGCGGGAGGCTGAGCAGTTCTTC
clone size: NA
D gene: TRBD2
V gene: TRBV25-1
J gene: TRBJ2-1

CDR3 protein: CASSSIRGSYNEQFF
CDR3 DNA: TGTGCCAGCAGCTCCATAAGGGGTTCCTACAATGAGCAGTTCTTC
clone size: once
D gene: NA
V gene: TRBV11-2
J gene: TRBJ2-1

CDR3 protein: CASSYGQSYEQYF
CDR3 DNA: TGTGCCAGCAGTTACGGCCAGTCCTACGAGCAGTACTTC
clone size: few
D gene: NA
V gene: TRBV6-6
J gene: TRBJ2-7

CDR3 protein: CASSPSGGHYEQYF
CDR3 DNA: TGTGCCAGCAGCCCAAGCGGGGGTCACTACGAGCAGTACTTC
clone size: NA
D gene: TRBD2
V gene: TRBV7-9
J gene: TRBJ2-7

CDR3 protein: CASSYLQGFLQETQYF
CDR3 DNA: TGTGCCAGCAGTTACCTTCAGGGGTTCCTTCAAGAGACCCAGTACTTC
clone size: NA
D gene: NA
V gene: TRBV6-1
J gene: TRBJ2-5

CDR3 protein: CASSLTGTMGEQYF
CDR3 DNA: TGTGCCAGCAGCTTGACCGGGACTATGGGCGAGCAGTACTTC
clone size: few
D gene: TRBD2
V gene: TRBV7-6
J gene: TRBJ2-7

CDR3 protein: CSARTIDWREGPDTQYF
CDR3 DNA: TGCAGTGCTAGAACGATCGATTGGCGGGAGGGCCCAGATACGCAGTATTTT
clone size: few
D gene: TRBD2
V gene: TRBV20-1
J gene: TRBJ2-3

CDR3 protein: CSAPLPSHYGYTF
CDR3 DNA: TGCAGTGCTCCCCTTCCGAGTCACTATGGCTACACCTTC
clone size: NA
D gene: NA
V gene: TRBV20-1
J gene: TRBJ1-2

CDR3 protein: CASSQWGAGETQYF
CDR3 DNA: TGTGCCAGCAGCCAGTGGGGGGCGGGCGAGACCCAGTACTTC
clone size: NA
D gene: NA
V gene: TRBV7-2
J gene: TRBJ2-5

CDR3 protein: CATRTRDSSGNTIYF
CDR3 DNA: TGTGCCACCAGGACACGGGACAGCTCTGGAAACACCATATATTTT
clone size: NA
D gene: TRBD1
V gene: TRBV24-1
J gene: TRBJ1-3

CDR3 protein: CASSQSGGAGDTQYF
CDR3 DNA: TGTGCCAGCAGTCAAAGCGGGGGGGCAGGGGATACGCAGTATTTT
clone size: NA
D gene: TRBD2
V gene: TRBV12-3/TRBV12-4
J gene: TRBJ2-3

CDR3 protein: CASSLGDGTGTDTQYF
CDR3 DNA: TGTGCCAGCAGCTTAGGTGATGGGACAGGCACAGATACGCAGTATTTT
clone size: many
D gene: TRBD1
V gene: TRBV11-2
J gene: TRBJ2-3

CDR3 protein: CASSLPGLRSYTF
CDR3 DNA: TGTGCCAGCAGTCTTCCGGGGTTGAGAAGCTACACCTTC
clone size: NA
D gene: NA
V gene: TRBV12-3/TRBV12-4
J gene: TRBJ1-2

CDR3 protein: CASSSPFPARGTYNEQFF
CDR3 DNA: TGTGCCAGCAGCTCACCATTCCCGGCCCGCGGAACTTACAATGAGCAGTTCTTC
clone size: few
D gene: NA
V gene: TRBV7-9
J gene: TRBJ2-1

CDR3 protein: CASASTSSSYNEQFF
CDR3 DNA: TGTGCCAGTGCCTCGACCTCGAGCTCCTACAATGAGCAGTTCTTC
clone size: NA
D gene: NA
V gene: TRBV19
J gene: TRBJ2-1

CDR3 protein: CATSSSVRNYGYTF
CDR3 DNA: TGTGCCACCAGCAGCAGTGTAAGGAACTATGGCTACACCTTC
clone size: NA
D gene: NA
V gene: TRBV15
J gene: TRBJ1-2